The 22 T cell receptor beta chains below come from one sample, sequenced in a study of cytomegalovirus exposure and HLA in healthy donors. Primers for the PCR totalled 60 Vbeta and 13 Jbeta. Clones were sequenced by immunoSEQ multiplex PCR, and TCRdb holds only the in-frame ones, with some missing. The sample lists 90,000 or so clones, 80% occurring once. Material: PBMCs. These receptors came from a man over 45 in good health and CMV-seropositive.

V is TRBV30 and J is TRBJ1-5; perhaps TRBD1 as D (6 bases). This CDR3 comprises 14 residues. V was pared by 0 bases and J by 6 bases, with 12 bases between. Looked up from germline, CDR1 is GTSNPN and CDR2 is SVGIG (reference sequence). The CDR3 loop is CAWSVRGTTQPQHF. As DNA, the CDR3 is TGTGCCTGGAGTGTGAGGGGGACCACTCAGCCCCAGCATTTT.

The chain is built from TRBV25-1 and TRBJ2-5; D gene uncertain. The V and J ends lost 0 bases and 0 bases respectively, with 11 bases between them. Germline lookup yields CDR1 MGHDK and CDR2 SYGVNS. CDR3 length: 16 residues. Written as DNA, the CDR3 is TGTGCCAGCAGTGAATATTTTGGTCAGAACCAAGAGACCCAGTACTTC. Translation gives CASSEYFGQNQETQYF.

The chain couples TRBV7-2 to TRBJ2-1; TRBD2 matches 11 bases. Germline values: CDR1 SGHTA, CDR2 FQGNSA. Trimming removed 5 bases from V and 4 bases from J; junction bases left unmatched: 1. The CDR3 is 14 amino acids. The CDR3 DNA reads TGTGCCAGCAGCGGGACTAGCGGATACAATGAGCAGTTCTTC. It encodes CASSGTSGYNEQFF.

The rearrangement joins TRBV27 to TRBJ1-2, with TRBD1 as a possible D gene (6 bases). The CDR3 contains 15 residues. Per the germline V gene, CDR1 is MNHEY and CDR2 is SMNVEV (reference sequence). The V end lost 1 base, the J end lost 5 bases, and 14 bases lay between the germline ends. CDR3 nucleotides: TGTGCCAGCAGTTTATACGGGGGGCGAGGGTATGGCTACACCTTC. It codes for CASSLYGGRGYGYTF.

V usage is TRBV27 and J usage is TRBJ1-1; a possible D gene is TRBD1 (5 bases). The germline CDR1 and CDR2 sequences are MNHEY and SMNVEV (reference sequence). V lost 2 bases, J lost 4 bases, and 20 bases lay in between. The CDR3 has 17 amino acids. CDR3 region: CASSLGRRVRLGTEAFF. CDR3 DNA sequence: TGTGCCAGCAGTTTAGGGCGCAGGGTTAGGCTAGGCACTGAAGCTTTCTTT.

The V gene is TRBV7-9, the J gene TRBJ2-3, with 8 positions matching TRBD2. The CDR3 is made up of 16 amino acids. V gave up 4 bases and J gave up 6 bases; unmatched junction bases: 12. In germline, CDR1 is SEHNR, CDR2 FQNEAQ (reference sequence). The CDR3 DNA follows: TGTGCCAGCAGCTCCGATGATCCGGGACTAGGGGATACGCAGTATTTT. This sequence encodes CASSSDDPGLGDTQYF.

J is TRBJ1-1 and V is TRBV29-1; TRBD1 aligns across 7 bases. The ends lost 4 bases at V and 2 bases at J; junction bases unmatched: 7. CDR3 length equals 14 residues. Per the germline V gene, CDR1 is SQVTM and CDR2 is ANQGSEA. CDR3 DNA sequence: TGCAGCGTTGCGAGGACAGGCGCCAACACTGAAGCTTTCTTT. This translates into CSVARTGANTEAFF.

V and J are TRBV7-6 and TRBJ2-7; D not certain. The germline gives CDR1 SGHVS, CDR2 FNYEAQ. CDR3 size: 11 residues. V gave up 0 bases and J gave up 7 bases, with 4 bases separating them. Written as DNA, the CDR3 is TGTGCCAGCAGCTTAGCGGAGGAGCAGTACTTC. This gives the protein CASSLAEEQYF.

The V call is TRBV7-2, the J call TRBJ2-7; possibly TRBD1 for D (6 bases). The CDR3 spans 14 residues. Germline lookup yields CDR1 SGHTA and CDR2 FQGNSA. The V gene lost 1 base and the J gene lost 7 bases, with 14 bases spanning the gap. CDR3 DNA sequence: TGTGCCAGCAGCTTAGATGCAGGGGCTCGGGAGCAGTACTTC. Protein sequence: CASSLDAGAREQYF.

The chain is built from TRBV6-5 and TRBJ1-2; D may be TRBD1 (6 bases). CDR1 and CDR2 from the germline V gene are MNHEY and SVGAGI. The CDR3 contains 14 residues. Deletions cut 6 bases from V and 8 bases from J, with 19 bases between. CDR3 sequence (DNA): TGTGCCAGCAGAGATACAGGGCTTAATGGCGGCTACACCTTC. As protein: CASRDTGLNGGYTF.

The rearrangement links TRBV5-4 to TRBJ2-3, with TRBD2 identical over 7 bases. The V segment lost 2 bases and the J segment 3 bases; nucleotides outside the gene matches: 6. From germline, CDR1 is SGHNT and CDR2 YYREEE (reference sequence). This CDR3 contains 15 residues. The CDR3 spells CASSLRLAETDTQYF. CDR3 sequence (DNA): TGTGCCAGCAGCTTACGGCTAGCGGAAACAGATACGCAGTATTTT.

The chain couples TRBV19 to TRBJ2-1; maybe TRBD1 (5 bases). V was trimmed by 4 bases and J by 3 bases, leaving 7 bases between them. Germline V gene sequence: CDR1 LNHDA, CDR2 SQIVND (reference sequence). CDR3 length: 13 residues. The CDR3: CASSKDSYNEQFF. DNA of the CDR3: TGTGCCAGTAGTAAAGACAGCTACAATGAGCAGTTCTTC. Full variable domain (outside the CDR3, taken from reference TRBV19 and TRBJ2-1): DGGITQSPKYLFRKEGQNVTLSCEQNLNHDAMYWYRQDPGQGLRLIYYSQIVNDFQKGDIAEGYSVSREKKESFPLTVTSAQKNPTAFYLCASSKDSYNEQFFGPGTRLTVL.

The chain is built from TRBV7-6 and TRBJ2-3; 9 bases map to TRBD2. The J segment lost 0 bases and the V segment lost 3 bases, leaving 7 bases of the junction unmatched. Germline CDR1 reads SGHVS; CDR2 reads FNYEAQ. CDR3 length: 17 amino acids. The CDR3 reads CASSFLSGSGSTDTQYF. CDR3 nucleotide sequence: TGTGCCAGCAGCTTTCTTAGCGGGAGTGGGAGCACAGATACGCAGTATTTT. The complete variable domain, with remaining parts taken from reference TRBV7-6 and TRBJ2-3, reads GAGVSQSPRYKVTKRGQDVALRCDPISGHVSLYWYRQALGQGPEFLTYFNYEAQQDKSGLPNDRFSAERPEGSISTLTIQRTEQRDSAMYRCASSFLSGSGSTDTQYFGPGTRLTVL.

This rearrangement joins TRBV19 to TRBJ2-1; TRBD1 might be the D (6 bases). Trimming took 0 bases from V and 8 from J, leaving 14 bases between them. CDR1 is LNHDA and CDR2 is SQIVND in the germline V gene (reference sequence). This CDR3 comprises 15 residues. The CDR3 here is CASSIDMAEGDEQFF. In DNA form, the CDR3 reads TGTGCCAGTAGTATAGATATGGCCGAGGGGGATGAGCAGTTCTTC. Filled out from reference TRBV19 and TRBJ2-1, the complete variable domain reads DGGITQSPKYLFRKEGQNVTLSCEQNLNHDAMYWYRQDPGQGLRLIYYSQIVNDFQKGDIAEGYSVSREKKESFPLTVTSAQKNPTAFYLCASSIDMAEGDEQFFGPGTRLTVL.

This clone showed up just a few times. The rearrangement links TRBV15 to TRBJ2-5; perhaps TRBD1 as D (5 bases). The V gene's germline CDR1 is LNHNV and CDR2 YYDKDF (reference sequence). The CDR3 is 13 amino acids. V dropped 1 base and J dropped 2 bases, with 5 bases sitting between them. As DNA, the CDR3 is TGTGCCACCAGCAGAGGACAGCAAGAGACCCAGTACTTC. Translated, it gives CATSRGQQETQYF. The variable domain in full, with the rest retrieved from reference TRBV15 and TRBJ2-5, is DAMVIQNPRYQVTQFGKPVTLSCSQTLNHNVMYWYQQKSSQAPKLLFHYYDKDFNNEADTPDNFQSRRPNTSFCFLDIRSPGLGDTAMYLCATSRGQQETQYFGPGTRLLVL.

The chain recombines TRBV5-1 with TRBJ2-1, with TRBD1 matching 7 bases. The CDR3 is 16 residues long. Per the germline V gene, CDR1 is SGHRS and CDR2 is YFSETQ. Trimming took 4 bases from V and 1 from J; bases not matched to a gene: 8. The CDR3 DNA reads TGCGCCAGCAGCCCTGGACAGGAAGGGTCCTACAATGAGCAGTTCTTC. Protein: CASSPGQEGSYNEQFF.

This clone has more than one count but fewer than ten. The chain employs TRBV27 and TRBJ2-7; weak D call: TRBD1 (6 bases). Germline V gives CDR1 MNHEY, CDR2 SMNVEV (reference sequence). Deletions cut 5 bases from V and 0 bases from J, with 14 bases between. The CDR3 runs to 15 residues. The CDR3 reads CASSPQGSHSYEQYF. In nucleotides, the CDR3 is TGTGCCAGCAGTCCACAGGGCTCCCACTCCTACGAGCAGTACTTC.

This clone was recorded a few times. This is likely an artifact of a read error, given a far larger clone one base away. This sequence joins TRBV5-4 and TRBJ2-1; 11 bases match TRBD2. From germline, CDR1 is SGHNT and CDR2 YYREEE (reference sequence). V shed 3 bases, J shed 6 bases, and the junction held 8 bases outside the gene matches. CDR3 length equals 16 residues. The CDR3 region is CASSSGLGLAVNEQFF. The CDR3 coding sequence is TGTGCCAGCAGCTCGGGGCTGGGACTAGCGGTCAATGAGCAGTTCTTC.

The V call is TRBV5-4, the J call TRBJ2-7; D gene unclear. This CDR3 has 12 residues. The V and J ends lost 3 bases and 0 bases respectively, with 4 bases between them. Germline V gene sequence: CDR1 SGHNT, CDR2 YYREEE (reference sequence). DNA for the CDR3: TGTGCCAGCAGCTCCTTCTCCTACGAGCAGTACTTC. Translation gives CASSSFSYEQYF.

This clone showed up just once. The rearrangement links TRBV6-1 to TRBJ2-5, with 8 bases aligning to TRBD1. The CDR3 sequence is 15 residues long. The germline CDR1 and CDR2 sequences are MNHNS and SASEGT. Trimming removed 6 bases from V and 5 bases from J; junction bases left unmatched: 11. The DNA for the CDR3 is TGTGCCAGCAGGAAGGACAGGGCGCTTGTTGAGACCCAGTACTTC. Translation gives CASRKDRALVETQYF.

CDR3 DNA: TGTGCCAGCAGTAAAGGGACAGGGAACTATGGCTACACCTTC. The encoded protein is CASSKGTGNYGYTF. The V and J genes are TRBV6-5 and TRBJ1-2; TRBD1 agrees at 9 bases. The CDR3 is made up of 14 amino acids. V shed 5 bases, J shed 2 bases, and the junction held 3 bases outside the gene matches. The germline CDR1 and CDR2 sequences are MNHEY and SVGAGI.

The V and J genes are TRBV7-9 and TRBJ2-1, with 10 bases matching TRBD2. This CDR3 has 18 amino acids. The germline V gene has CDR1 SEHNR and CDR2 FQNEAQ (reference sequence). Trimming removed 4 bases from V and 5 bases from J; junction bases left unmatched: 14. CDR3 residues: CASSSTPSGSSFDNEQFF. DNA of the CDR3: TGTGCCAGCAGCTCGACCCCTAGCGGGAGCTCCTTCGACAATGAGCAGTTCTTC.